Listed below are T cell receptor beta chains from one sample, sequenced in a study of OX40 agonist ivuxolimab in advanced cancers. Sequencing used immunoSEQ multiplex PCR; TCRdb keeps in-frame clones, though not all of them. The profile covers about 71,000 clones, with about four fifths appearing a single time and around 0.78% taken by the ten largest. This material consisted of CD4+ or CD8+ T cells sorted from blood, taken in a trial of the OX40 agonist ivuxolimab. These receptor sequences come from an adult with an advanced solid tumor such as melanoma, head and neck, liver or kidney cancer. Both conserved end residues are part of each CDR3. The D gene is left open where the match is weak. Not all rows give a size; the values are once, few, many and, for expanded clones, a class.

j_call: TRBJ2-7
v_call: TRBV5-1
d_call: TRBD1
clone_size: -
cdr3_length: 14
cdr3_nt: TGCGCCAGCAGATCCTGGCAGGGGGCAGACGAGCAGTACTTC
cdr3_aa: CASRSWQGADEQYF

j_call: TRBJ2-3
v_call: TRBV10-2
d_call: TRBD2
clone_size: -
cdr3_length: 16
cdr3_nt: TGCGCCAGCAGTGAGGTCAGCGGGGGGCGCACAGATACGCAGTATTTT
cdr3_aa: CASSEVSGGRTDTQYF

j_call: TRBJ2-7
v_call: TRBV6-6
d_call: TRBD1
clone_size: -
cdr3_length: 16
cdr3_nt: TGTGCCAGCAGTATACCCGGGACAGGGCTAGGATACGAGCAGTACTTC
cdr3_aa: CASSIPGTGLGYEQYF

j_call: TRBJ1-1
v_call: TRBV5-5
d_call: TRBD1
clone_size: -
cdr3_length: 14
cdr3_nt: TGTGCCAGCAGCTGGAACCCTGATACAGGGGGTGCTTTCTTT
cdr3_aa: CASSWNPDTGGAFF

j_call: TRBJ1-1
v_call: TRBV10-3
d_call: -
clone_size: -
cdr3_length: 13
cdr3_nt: TGTGCCATCAGTGAGTCTCGGTCAGAGGACGCTTTCTTT
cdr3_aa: CAISESRSEDAFF

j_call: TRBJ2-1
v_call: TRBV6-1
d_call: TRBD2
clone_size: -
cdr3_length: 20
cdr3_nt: TGTGCCAGCAGTGAAAGTTCCGCCAGGGCTTTGGCGGGAGCCTACAATGAGCAGTTCTTC
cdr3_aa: CASSESSARALAGAYNEQFF

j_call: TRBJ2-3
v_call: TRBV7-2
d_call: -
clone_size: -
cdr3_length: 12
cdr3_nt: TGTGCCAGCAGTCCAGTAGCAGATACGCAGTATTTT
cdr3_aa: CASSPVADTQYF

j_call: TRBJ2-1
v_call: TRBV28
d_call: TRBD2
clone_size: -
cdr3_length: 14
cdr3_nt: TGTGCCAGCAGCCCCCCCGGGACTAGCAGGGTAAAGTTCTTC
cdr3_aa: CASSPPGTSRVKFF

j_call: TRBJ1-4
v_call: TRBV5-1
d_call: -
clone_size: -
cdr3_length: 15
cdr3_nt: TGCGCCAGCAGCTCCCGGGCCGGGGGGAATGAAAAACTGTTTTTT
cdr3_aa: CASSSRAGGNEKLFF

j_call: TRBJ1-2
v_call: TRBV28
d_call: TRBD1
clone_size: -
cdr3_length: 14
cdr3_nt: TGTGCCAGCAGTGCGGGGGGACAGGGGAGAGGCTACACCTTC
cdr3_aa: CASSAGGQGRGYTF

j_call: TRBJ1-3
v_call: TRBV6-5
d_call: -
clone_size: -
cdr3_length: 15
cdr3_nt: TGTGCCAGCAGTTACGTGGCAGGGAGAGGAAACACCATATATTTT
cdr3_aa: CASSYVAGRGNTIYF

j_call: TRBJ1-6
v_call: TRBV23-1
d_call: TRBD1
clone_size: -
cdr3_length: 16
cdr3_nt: TGCGCCAGCAGACCCCCTCGACAGGGGGTGAATTCACCCCTCCACTTT
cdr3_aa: CASRPPRQGVNSPLHF

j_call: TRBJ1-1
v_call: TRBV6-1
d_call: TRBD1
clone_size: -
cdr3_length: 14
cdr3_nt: TGTGCCAGCAAGGAGACAGGGGAGAACACTGAAGCTTTCTTT
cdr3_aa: CASKETGENTEAFF

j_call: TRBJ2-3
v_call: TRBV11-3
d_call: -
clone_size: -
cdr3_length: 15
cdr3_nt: TGTGCCAGCAGCTTAAGCTGGACTAGCACAGATACGCAGTATTTT
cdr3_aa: CASSLSWTSTDTQYF

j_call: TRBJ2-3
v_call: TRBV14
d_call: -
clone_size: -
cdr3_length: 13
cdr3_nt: TGTGCCAGCAAGATGGTAGCTGGAGATACGCAGTATTTT
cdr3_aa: CASKMVAGDTQYF

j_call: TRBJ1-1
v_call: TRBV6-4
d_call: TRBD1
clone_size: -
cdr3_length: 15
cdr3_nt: TGTGCCAGCAGTGACCCTCGACTAACAGGGGGACAAGCTTTCTTT
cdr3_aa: CASSDPRLTGGQAFF

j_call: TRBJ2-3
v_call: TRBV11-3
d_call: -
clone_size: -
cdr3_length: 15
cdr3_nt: TGTGCCAGCAGCCCAATCGGCGGGGAAACAGATACGCAGTATTTT
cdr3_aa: CASSPIGGETDTQYF

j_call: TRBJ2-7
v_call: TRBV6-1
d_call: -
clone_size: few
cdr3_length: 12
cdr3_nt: TGTGCCAGCAGAGAGATATTCTACGAGCAGTACTTC
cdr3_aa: CASREIFYEQYF

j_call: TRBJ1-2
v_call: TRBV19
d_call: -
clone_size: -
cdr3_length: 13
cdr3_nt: TGTGCCAGTACTCCCCGGGTGGGAGATGGCTACACCTTC
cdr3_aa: CASTPRVGDGYTF

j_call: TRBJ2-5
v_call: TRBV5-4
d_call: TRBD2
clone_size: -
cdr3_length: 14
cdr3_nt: TGTGCCAGCAGCCCCCGGGGGGGAGGAGAGACCCAGTACTTC
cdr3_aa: CASSPRGGGETQYF

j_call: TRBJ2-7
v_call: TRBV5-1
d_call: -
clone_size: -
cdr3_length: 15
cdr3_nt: TGCGCCAGCAGCTTGGGTCAGGTAGGGGCTGGGGAGCAGTACTTC
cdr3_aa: CASSLGQVGAGEQYF

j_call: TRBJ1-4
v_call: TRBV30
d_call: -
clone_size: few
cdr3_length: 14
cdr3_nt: TGTGCCTGGAGTGTTGGGACCTCAAATGAAAAACTGTTTTTT
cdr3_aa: CAWSVGTSNEKLFF

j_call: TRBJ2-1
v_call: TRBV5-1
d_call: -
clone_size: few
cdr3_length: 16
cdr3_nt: TGCGCCAGCAGCCCCCGAACAGGGAGCTCCTACAATGAGCAGTTCTTC
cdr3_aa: CASSPRTGSSYNEQFF

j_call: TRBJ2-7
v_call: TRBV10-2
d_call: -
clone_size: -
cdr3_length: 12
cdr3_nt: TGCGCCAGCAGTGAGGGAGCGTACGAGCAGTACTTC
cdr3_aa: CASSEGAYEQYF

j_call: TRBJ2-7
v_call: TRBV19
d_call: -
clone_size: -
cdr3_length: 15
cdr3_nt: TGTGCCAGTAGCATGGGGCAGGGCCGTCCATACGAGCAGTACTTC
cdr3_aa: CASSMGQGRPYEQYF

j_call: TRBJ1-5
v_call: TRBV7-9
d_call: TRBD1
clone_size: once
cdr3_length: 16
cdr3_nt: TGTGCCAGCAGCCAAACAGGGGGCGGAAGCAATCAGCCCCAGCATTTT
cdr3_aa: CASSQTGGGSNQPQHF

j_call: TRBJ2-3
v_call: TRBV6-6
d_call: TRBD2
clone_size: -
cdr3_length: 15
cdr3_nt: TGTGCCAGCAGTTTGGGACTAGCGGGGAGGGATACGCAGTATTTT
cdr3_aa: CASSLGLAGRDTQYF

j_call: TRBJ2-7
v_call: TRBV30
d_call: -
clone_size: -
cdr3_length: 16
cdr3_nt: TGTGCCTGGAGTGTACTAAGGGGCAGAAGAGCCTACGAGCAGTACTTC
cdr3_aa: CAWSVLRGRRAYEQYF

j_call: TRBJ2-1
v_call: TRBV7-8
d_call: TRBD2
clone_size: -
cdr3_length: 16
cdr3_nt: TGTGCCAGCAGCCGCTCGGCGGGAGTCTTGGGGAATGAGCAGTTCTTC
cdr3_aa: CASSRSAGVLGNEQFF

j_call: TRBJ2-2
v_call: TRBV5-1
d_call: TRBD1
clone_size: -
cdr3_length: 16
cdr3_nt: TGCGCCAGCAGCATACAGGGACAGCAGAACACCGGGGAGCTGTTTTTT
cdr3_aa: CASSIQGQQNTGELFF

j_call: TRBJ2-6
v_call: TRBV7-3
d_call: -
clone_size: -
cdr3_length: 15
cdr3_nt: TGTGCCAGCAGCTCTTCAGGATCTGGGGCCAACGTCCTGACTTTC
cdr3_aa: CASSSSGSGANVLTF

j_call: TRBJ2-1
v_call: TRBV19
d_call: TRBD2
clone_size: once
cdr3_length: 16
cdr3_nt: TGTGCCAGTAGTTCTACCCTAGCGGGAGGTTACAATGAGCAGTTCTTC
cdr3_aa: CASSSTLAGGYNEQFF

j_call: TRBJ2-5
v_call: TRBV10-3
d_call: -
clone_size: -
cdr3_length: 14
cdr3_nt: TGTGCCATCAAGAGGGAACTAGCCGGGGAGACCCAGTACTTC
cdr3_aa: CAIKRELAGETQYF

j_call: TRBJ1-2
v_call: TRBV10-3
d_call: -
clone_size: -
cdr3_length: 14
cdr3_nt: TGTGCCATCAGTGTTGCAAACCAGGGCCATGGCTACACCTTC
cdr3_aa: CAISVANQGHGYTF

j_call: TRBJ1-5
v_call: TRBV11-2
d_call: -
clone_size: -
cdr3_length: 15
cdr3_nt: TGTGCCGGCAGCTTAGATTTTTCCGGCAATCAGCCCCAGCATTTT
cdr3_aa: CAGSLDFSGNQPQHF

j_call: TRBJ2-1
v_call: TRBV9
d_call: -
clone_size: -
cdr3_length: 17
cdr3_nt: TGTGCCAGCAGCGTAGATCTCGTCGGGCTAGTCAACAATGAGCAGTTCTTC
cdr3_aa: CASSVDLVGLVNNEQFF

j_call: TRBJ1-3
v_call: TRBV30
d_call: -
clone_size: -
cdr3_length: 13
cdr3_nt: TGTGCCTGGAGTGGCCTAACGGGAAACACCATATATTTT
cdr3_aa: CAWSGLTGNTIYF

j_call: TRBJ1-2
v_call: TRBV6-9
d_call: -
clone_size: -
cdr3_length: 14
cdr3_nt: TGTGCCAGCAGTCGGGCCCGAGTCCCTTATGGCTACACCTTC
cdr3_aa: CASSRARVPYGYTF

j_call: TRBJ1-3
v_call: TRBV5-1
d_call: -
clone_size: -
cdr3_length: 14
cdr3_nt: TGCGCCAGCAGCTTGGGGGGTCCGGGAAACACCATATATTTT
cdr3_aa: CASSLGGPGNTIYF